The present T cell receptor beta chain was sequenced within a study of vaccination and CD4 T cells after COVID-19. Once obtained from cultured CD4+ T cells, the DNA was sequenced using the Oncomine TCR Beta short-read assay. The authors extracted genomic DNA from cultured CD4+ T cells. TCRdb passed the PCR reads through MiXCR, listing each CDR3 protein once. The profile shows fewer than 15,000 distinct CDR3 sequences, 40% to 45% of them singletons. The V and J ends lost 10 bases and 14 bases respectively, with 18 bases between them. Per germline, CDR1 MNHEY and CDR2 SVGEGT. The CDR3 spans 12 residues. This clonotype was counted a few times. Antigen unknown. The sample's treatment: approximately nine-day PBMC culture with coronavirus spike peptide pools or control peptides (ViraFEST assay). After expanding antigen-specific T cells with peptide pools, ViraFEST sequenced their TCRs.

This sequence joins TRBV6-2 or TRBV6-3 and TRBJ1-6; unclear D gene. The clonotype comes from a human donor who had recovered from COVID-19. The sequenced material came from CD4+ T cells from blood, cultured in vitro. Here the CDR3 reads CATQPGPRALHF. In DNA, the CDR3 is TGTGCCACCCAGCCGGGCCCCCGGGCCCTCCACTTT.